Below, 12 T cell receptor beta chains from the same sample are listed, as sequenced in a study of blood T cell repertoires in COVID-19. Only in-frame clones appear in the TCRdb table, and some are missing; sequencing was by immunoSEQ multiplex PCR. The sample includes about 55,000 clones, approximately 80% of them seen just once. Sequenced input: peripheral blood. The origin of the receptors is a man aged 80 or over with COVID-19, enrolled during active disease.

J is TRBJ2-7 and V is TRBV5-6; 7 nucleotides agree with TRBD1. The CDR3 consists of 14 residues. Trimming at V came to 2 bases and at J to 2 bases, leaving 4 bases not matched to a gene. Germline CDR1 is SGHDT and CDR2 is YYEEEE. The CDR3 spells CASSFDGTAYEQYF. The CDR3 DNA reads TGTGCCAGCAGCTTTGACGGGACAGCCTACGAGCAGTACTTC.

The chain recombines TRBV5-1 with TRBJ2-7; TRBD2 matches at 13 bases. V was clipped by 3 bases and J by 7 bases; unmatched bases: 7. The V gene's germline CDR1 is SGHRS and CDR2 YFSETQ. The CDR3 loop spans 15 amino acids. CDR3 DNA: TGCGCCAGCAGCTCCCTGGGACTAGCGGGGCGGGAGCAGTACTTC. This gives the protein CASSSLGLAGREQYF.

This clone was counted between two and nine times. The V and J genes are TRBV3-1 (or the pseudogene TRBV3-2) and TRBJ1-4, with TRBD1 matching over 7 bases. This CDR3 has 14 residues. V dropped 4 bases and J dropped 5; count of bases not matched to a gene: 4. Germline V gene data show CDR1 as LGHDT and CDR2 as YNNKEL (reference sequence). The CDR3 DNA sequence: TGTGCCAGCAGCCGACAGGGCGGCAATGAAAAACTGTTTTTT. Amino acids: CASSRQGGNEKLFF.

V gene TRBV7-8 combines with J gene TRBJ1-1; 8 bases agree with TRBD1. CDR3 size: 15 residues. J lost 5 bases, V lost 1 base, and 6 bases had no gene match. Germline-derived CDR1 and CDR2 are SGHVS and FQNEAQ. The DNA of the CDR3 is TGTGCCAGCAGCTTAGTCGGACAGGGAATGACTGAAGCTTTCTTT. It translates to CASSLVGQGMTEAFF.

This clone was recorded a few times. The chain recombines TRBV6-5 with TRBJ2-2, with 10 bases lining up with TRBD1. This CDR3 is built from 13 residues. In germline, CDR1 is MNHEY, CDR2 SVGAGI. The J segment lost 5 bases and the V segment lost 8 bases, leaving 2 bases of the junction unmatched. The CDR3 region has the DNA TGTGCCAGCCGGGACAGGGGTACCGGGGAGCTGTTTTTT. It codes for CASRDRGTGELFF.

V gene TRBV19 combines with J gene TRBJ2-5, with 9 bases matching TRBD2. Germline trimming cut 2 bases from V and 5 bases from J; bases unmatched to any gene: 12. The CDR3 covers 17 residues. Germline V CDR1 and CDR2: LNHDA, SQIVND (reference sequence). The CDR3 DNA reads TGTGCCAGTAGTATAATGCTAGCGGGAAGCTCCGGGGAGACCCAGTACTTC. This translates into CASSIMLAGSSGETQYF.

This sequence joins TRBV6-2 or TRBV6-3 and TRBJ2-2, with 8 bases matching TRBD1. Per germline, CDR1 MNHEY and CDR2 SVGEGT. CDR3 length: 15 amino acids. Losses at the gene ends were 6 bases for V and 6 bases for J; bases not matched to a gene: 9. In DNA form, the CDR3 reads TGTGCCAGCAGACCTGGACAGGGAATTTCCGGGGAGCTGTTTTTT. It specifies CASRPGQGISGELFF.

This chain joins TRBV5-5 and TRBJ2-5; 10 bases match TRBD2. V lost 2 bases and J lost 0; bases outside the gene matches: 7. This CDR3 has 17 residues. In germline, CDR1 is SGHKS, CDR2 YYEKEE (reference sequence). As DNA, the CDR3 is TGTGCCAGCAGCTTACCTCTAGCGGGGGCCAACCAAGAGACCCAGTACTTC. Its translation is CASSLPLAGANQETQYF.

This clone was found once. CDR3: CAISEGTSGSYNEQFF. The CDR3 nucleotides are TGTGCCATCAGTGAGGGGACTAGCGGCTCCTACAATGAGCAGTTCTTC. The chain joins TRBV10-3 to TRBJ2-1; TRBD2 matches at 11 bases. The length of the CDR3 is 16 residues. Germline V gene data show CDR1 as ENHRY and CDR2 as SYGVKD. Trimming cost V 2 bases and J 0 bases; bases outside gene matches: 0.

This clone was recorded only once. The CDR3 loop is CASSPLLQSHNSPLHF. CDR3 nucleotides: TGTGCCAGCAGCCCCCTCTTACAGAGCCATAATTCACCCCTCCACTTT. The chain joins TRBV3-1 (or the pseudogene TRBV3-2) to TRBJ1-6; the D is unclear. The CDR3 has 16 amino acids. Germline V gives CDR1 LGHDT, CDR2 YNNKEL (reference sequence). Trimming shortened V by 4 bases and J by 5 bases, and 15 bases separated the two germline ends.

The chain combines TRBV29-1 with TRBJ1-1, with TRBD1 as a possible D gene (5 bases). CDR1 is SQVTM, CDR2 ANQGSEA, per germline. The CDR3 has 18 residues. V was clipped by 6 bases and J by 4 bases, with 30 bases between them. CDR3 amino acids: CSVQWSGLRRSVSTEAFF. DNA for the CDR3: TGCAGCGTCCAATGGTCAGGGCTAAGAAGGTCCGTAAGCACTGAAGCTTTCTTT.

The chain combines TRBV19 with TRBJ2-1; D may be TRBD2 (6 bases). V lost 5 bases, J lost 7 bases, and 21 bases lay in between. Germline values: CDR1 LNHDA, CDR2 SQIVND (reference sequence). The CDR3 consists of 16 residues. CDR3 protein: CASSVSGTRVSNEQFF. CDR3 DNA: TGTGCCAGTAGTGTCTCCGGGACTCGTGTTTCGAATGAGCAGTTCTTC.